The 25 T cell receptor beta chains below come from one sample, sequenced in a study of blood T cell repertoires in COVID-19 (TCRdb year 2020). Library generation was performed with the immunoSEQ multiplex PCR assay. In TCRdb, the immuneACCESS table is reduced to in-frame sequences with V and J assigned. These tables do not hold every clone; where another copy was compared, an unresolved V gene accounts for under half, and the others remain unexplained. The sample data list roughly 200,000 clones, and around 82% of these were observed just once. The top ten constitute less than 5.5% of the sample. The sequencing input was PBMCs or T cells enriched from blood (not recorded which). These receptors all come from a woman aged 55 to 70 with acute COVID-19.

The gene calls are TRBV6-6 and TRBJ1-1; no definite D call. Looked up from germline, CDR1 is MNHNY and CDR2 is SVGAGI (reference sequence). This CDR3 spans 13 amino acids. Trimming removed 5 bases from V and 2 bases from J, with 9 bases in between. CDR3 DNA: TGTGCCAGCAGTCTTGGGCAAAACACTGAAGCTTTCTTT. This sequence encodes CASSLGQNTEAFF.

The rearrangement links TRBV27 to TRBJ2-1; D is ambiguous. In germline, CDR1 is MNHEY, CDR2 SMNVEV (reference sequence). With 6 bases removed from V and 6 bases from J, the gap between germline ends came to 12 bases. The CDR3 covers 13 residues. CDR3 sequence (DNA): TGTGCCAGCAGACCGAATAGCCGCAATGAGCAGTTCTTC. Residues: CASRPNSRNEQFF.

This chain joins TRBV5-1 and TRBJ2-2; D is possibly TRBD2 (6 bases). V gave up 4 bases and J gave up 6 bases, with 13 bases separating them. The CDR3 contains 14 residues. CDR1 is SGHRS and CDR2 is YFSETQ in the germline V gene. The CDR3 DNA sequence: TGCGCCAGCAGCCCACGCGGGGTACCCGGGGAGCTGTTTTTT. Encoded protein: CASSPRGVPGELFF.

This clone was detected only a few times. The chain is built from TRBV6-5 and TRBJ1-2, with D perhaps TRBD1 (6 bases). V dropped 0 bases and J dropped 7 bases, with 15 bases sitting between them. Germline CDR1 reads MNHEY; CDR2 reads SVGAGI. The CDR3 loop spans 15 amino acids. CDR3 sequence (DNA): TGTGCCAGCAGTTACTCCGGGCAGCCCAGGGGTGGCTACACCTTC. This sequence encodes CASSYSGQPRGGYTF.

The chain employs TRBV6-5 and TRBJ1-5, with TRBD1 matching over 9 bases. The CDR3 spans 14 residues. Per the germline V gene, CDR1 is MNHEY and CDR2 is SVGAGI. After removal of 7 bases from V and 2 bases from J, the junction contained 3 bases not matched to a gene. The CDR3 protein is CASKGQGGNQPQHF. The CDR3 DNA reads TGTGCCAGCAAGGGACAGGGAGGCAATCAGCCCCAGCATTTT.

The table lists this clone with a few counts. The rearrangement links TRBV5-1 to TRBJ1-3; D remains unclear. From germline, CDR1 is SGHRS and CDR2 YFSETQ. This CDR3 comprises 16 residues. Trimming removed 0 bases at V and 0 bases at J, with 10 bases between. The DNA of the CDR3 is TGCGCCAGCAGCTTGGGCAGAACCTTCTCTGGAAACACCATATATTTT. Translating gives CASSLGRTFSGNTIYF.

The rearrangement links TRBV19 to TRBJ1-5; the D is unclear. V shed 3 bases and J shed 7 bases, with 10 bases lying between them. The CDR3 loop spans 13 amino acids. The germline V gene has CDR1 LNHDA and CDR2 SQIVND (reference sequence). The CDR3 nucleotides are TGTGCCAGTAGTATTGGTTGGCGGCAGCCCCAGCATTTT. Protein product: CASSIGWRQPQHF.

The chain couples TRBV2 to TRBJ1-6; D perhaps matches TRBD1 (6 bases). The CDR3 has 14 residues. Trimming took 4 bases from V and 9 from J, leaving 13 bases between them. The V gene's germline CDR1 is SNHLY and CDR2 FYNNEI. CDR3 loop: CASSAGTPTSPLHF. The CDR3 DNA reads as TGTGCCAGCAGTGCCGGGACACCGACTTCACCCCTCCACTTT.

The chain links TRBV9 to TRBJ2-3, with D unclear. The CDR3 length is 13 residues. Per germline, CDR1 SGDLS and CDR2 YYNGEE. V was pared by 0 bases and J by 6 bases, with 8 bases between. Here the CDR3 reads CASSVERVDTQYF. The DNA for the CDR3 is TGTGCCAGCAGCGTAGAGCGCGTGGATACGCAGTATTTT.

The CDR3 spells CASISGGAGQPQHF. The CDR3, as DNA: TGTGCCAGCATTTCAGGGGGCGCGGGTCAGCCCCAGCATTTT. The chain employs TRBV6-5 and TRBJ1-5; TRBD1 aligns across 8 bases. Germline loops: CDR1 MNHEY, CDR2 SVGAGI. The J segment lost 6 bases and the V segment lost 7 bases, leaving 8 bases of the junction unmatched. The CDR3 has 14 residues.

The chain recombines TRBV28 with TRBJ1-5; D is possibly TRBD1 (6 bases). V lost 6 bases and J lost 0, with 12 bases in between. This CDR3 comprises 15 residues. CDR1 MDHEN and CDR2 SYDVKM come from the germline V gene. CDR3 in DNA: TGTGCCAGCAGCAGAACAGGGTCTAGCAATCAGCCCCAGCATTTT. Protein sequence: CASSRTGSSNQPQHF.

The chain uses TRBV6-5 and TRBJ2-3; possible D gene TRBD2, 5 bases. V shed 6 bases and J shed 0 bases, with 13 bases lying between them. CDR3 length equals 15 residues. CDR1 is MNHEY, CDR2 SVGAGI, per germline. As DNA, the CDR3 is TGTGCCAGCAGATGGGAGCGGTCTAGCACAGATACGCAGTATTTT. This encodes CASRWERSSTDTQYF.

V usage is TRBV28 and J usage is TRBJ1-5; a weak D match, TRBD1 (5 bases). This CDR3 has 13 amino acids. From germline, CDR1 is MDHEN and CDR2 SYDVKM. V shed 4 bases and J shed 4 bases, with 8 bases lying between them. This CDR3 reads CASSWGLNQPQHF. DNA of the CDR3: TGTGCCAGCAGTTGGGGCCTTAATCAGCCCCAGCATTTT.

CDR3 sequence reads: CASSPRQGVTSNEKLFF. For the CDR3, the DNA is TGTGCCAGCTCACCACGGCAGGGGGTCACGTCTAATGAAAAACTGTTTTTT. V gene TRBV18 combines with J gene TRBJ1-4; 7 bases agree with TRBD1. The germline V gene encodes CDR1 KGHSH and CDR2 LQKENI. CDR3 size: 17 residues. The V gene end was trimmed by 1 base and the J gene end by 3 bases; junction bases not matched to a gene: 8. The full variable domain, its missing parts supplied by reference TRBV18 and TRBJ1-4, is NAGVMQNPRHLVRRRGQEARLRCSPMKGHSHVYWYRQLPEEGLKFMVYLQKENIIDESGMPKERFSAEFPKEGPSILRIQQVVRGDSAAYFCASSPRQGVTSNEKLFFGSGTQLSVL.

Details on this clone: Other DNA sequences in this sample translate to the same CDR3. The rearrangement uses TRBV4-3 and TRBJ1-5, with 9 bases that match TRBD1. Looked up from germline, CDR1 is LGHNA and CDR2 is YSLEER. The CDR3 loop spans 13 amino acids. With V trimmed by 3 bases and J by 7 bases, 1 base remained unmatched. CDR3 DNA sequence: TGCGCCAGCAGCCAGGACAGGGGCCAGCCCCAGCATTTT. Encoded protein: CASSQDRGQPQHF.

V usage is TRBV12-5 and J usage is TRBJ2-2; tentatively, D is TRBD1 (6 bases). The length of the CDR3 is 14 residues. The germline gives CDR1 LGHNT, CDR2 FRNRAP. Trimming left V 8 bases short and J 7 bases short, with 17 bases between. In DNA, the CDR3 is TGTGCTAGTTCCGACAGGATAGGTGGCGGGGAGCTGTTTTTT. Translated: CASSDRIGGGELFF.

V is TRBV18 and J is TRBJ2-2; D may be TRBD2 (5 bases). The CDR3 extends over 12 amino acids. Germline CDR1 reads KGHSH; CDR2 reads LQKENI. Trimming pared 6 bases from V and 10 bases from J, leaving 12 bases between. For the CDR3, the DNA is TGTGCCAGCTCCCGGAGGCAGGAGGAGCTGTTTTTT. Its protein is CASSRRQEELFF.

DNA of the CDR3: TGTGCCAGCAGTGATAAGAGAAGGACAGGCAATAGCAATCAGCCCCAGCATTTT. Translation gives CASSDKRRTGNSNQPQHF. The J gene is TRBJ1-5, the V gene TRBV6-1; 7 nucleotides match TRBD1. J was trimmed by 0 bases and V by 3 bases; bases with no gene match: 11. Germline V gene lookup returns CDR1 MNHNS and CDR2 SASEGT. CDR3 size: 18 residues.

The J gene is TRBJ2-7, the V gene TRBV7-2, with 7 bases lining up with TRBD2. The junction had 8 bases not matched to a gene; V was cut back by 6 bases and J by 3 bases. Germline assignment: CDR1 SGHTA and CDR2 FQGNSA. This CDR3 has 14 residues. As DNA, the CDR3 is TGTGCCAGCAGTTCACGGGGGGAAAACTACGAGCAGTACGTC. Translation gives CASSSRGENYEQYV.

The chain is built from TRBV19 and TRBJ2-1; no reliable D call. Trimming left V 3 bases short and J 8 bases short, with 14 bases between. Germline-derived CDR1 and CDR2 are LNHDA and SQIVND (reference sequence). This CDR3 spans 14 amino acids. CDR3 loop: CASSMRLRIDEQFF. The DNA for the CDR3 is TGTGCCAGTAGTATGCGGCTAAGAATAGATGAGCAGTTCTTC.

This rearrangement joins TRBV29-1 to TRBJ2-5, with 8 bases identical to TRBD1. The CDR3 covers 14 residues. In germline, CDR1 is SQVTM, CDR2 ANQGSEA. Germline trimming cut 7 bases from V and 4 bases from J; bases unmatched to any gene: 11. In nucleotides, the CDR3 is TGCAGCGGATATGGGCAGGGGGCGGGAGAGACCCAGTACTTC. Translating gives CSGYGQGAGETQYF.

The chain couples TRBV29-1 to TRBJ1-2; possible D gene TRBD1, 5 bases. CDR3 length: 17 residues. Germline V gives CDR1 SQVTM, CDR2 ANQGSEA. Trimming shortened V by 5 bases and J by 1 base, and 23 bases separated the two germline ends. CDR3 nucleotides: TGCAGCGTTACCCCACGGGGGGTGAGGCCGGGTAACTATGGCTACACCTTC. Amino acid sequence: CSVTPRGVRPGNYGYTF.

The V call is TRBV30, the J call TRBJ2-5, with unresolved D. The germline V and J ends were trimmed by 2 bases and 5 bases, with 12 bases remaining between them. CDR3 length: 13 amino acids. CDR1 and CDR2 from the germline V gene are GTSNPN and SVGIG (reference sequence). The CDR3 here is CAWSTDRLETQYF. The CDR3 nucleotides read TGTGCCTGGAGTACCGATAGATTGGAGACCCAGTACTTC.

The V and J genes are TRBV9 and TRBJ2-2; D unresolved. With 1 base removed from V and 6 bases from J, the gap between germline ends came to 7 bases. Germline V gene lookup returns CDR1 SGDLS and CDR2 YYNGEE. This CDR3 is 13 amino acids long. The CDR3 DNA follows: TGTGCCAGCAGCGTATTGTCCGCCGGGGAGCTGTTTTTT. Amino acids: CASSVLSAGELFF.

The rearrangement links TRBV5-1 to TRBJ2-7, with 13 bases matching TRBD2. Germline loops: CDR1 SGHRS, CDR2 YFSETQ. There are 17 residues in the CDR3. V shed 4 bases and J 9 bases; nucleotides not matched to a gene: 16. Here the CDR3 DNA reads TGCGCCAGCAGCACGGGACTAGCGGGAAACAACCTGGTCGGGCAGTACTTC. Residues: CASSTGLAGNNLVGQYF.